This entry features one T cell receptor beta chain sequence. Antigen unknown. The sample is drawn from a study of cytomegalovirus exposure and HLA in healthy donors. Findings of the study overall: Researchers reportedly found TCR beta sequences accurately predicted most subjects' HLA-A and HLA-B alleles. In an earlier analysis, about 87% or about 30%: the productive usage of most TCR beta V segments. CMV serostatus was the sole immune exposure data available. Follow-up analysis found HLA locus-dependent TCR association rates, highest for DRB1 and lowest for HLA-C.

The germline V gene has CDR1 SGHTA and CDR2 FQGNSA. The CDR3 extends over 15 amino acids. V was clipped by 5 bases and J by 2 bases; unmatched bases: 7. Researchers ran the PCR with 60 Vbeta and 13 Jbeta primers. Sequencing was performed with immunoSEQ multiplex PCR; in TCRdb, only in-frame clones are kept and a portion is missing. The table shows 150,000 or so clones, with 65% to 85% occurring only once. Sequencing input: PBMCs. The source is a middle-aged woman in good health and CMV-seropositive. The chain links TRBV7-2 to TRBJ2-3; TRBD2 matches at 7 bases. CDR3 region: CASSRMGLNTDTQYF. Written as DNA, the CDR3 is TGTGCCAGCAGCCGTATGGGACTAAACACAGATACGCAGTATTTT.